Below are 28 T cell receptor beta chains sequenced from a single sample in a study of molecular identifiers for immune sequencing clone quantification. TCRdb analysed the PCR reads with MiXCR anew, one entry per CDR3 protein. The sample lists around 100,000 distinct CDR3 sequences; 30% to 45% were seen once. The sequencing input was naive CD8+ T cells from blood, with Jurkat cell RNA spiked in. The subset is: FACS-sorted CD8+CD4-CCR7+CD45RA+ naive T cells. These receptors came from a human donor in good health. Some libraries in this study had Jurkat cell RNA spiked in.

This clonotype has more than one count but fewer than ten. The J gene is TRBJ2-5, the V gene TRBV13; 8 nucleotides agree with TRBD2. The CDR3 spans 15 residues. Germline lookup yields CDR1 PRHDT and CDR2 FYEKMQ (reference sequence). J gave up 1 base and V 5 bases, and 6 bases lay outside the gene matches. Here the CDR3 DNA reads TGTGCCAGCAGCCTGAAGACTAGCGTCCAAGAGACCCAGTACTTC. It specifies CASSLKTSVQETQYF. Full variable domain (outside the CDR3, taken from reference TRBV13 and TRBJ2-5): AAGVIQSPRHLIKEKRETATLKCYPIPRHDTVYWYQQGPGQDPQFLISFYEKMQSDKGSIPDRFSAQQFSDYHSELNMSSLELGDSALYFCASSLKTSVQETQYFGPGTRLLVL.

This clonotype has a handful of counts. J is TRBJ1-5 and V is TRBV6-2 or TRBV6-3, with 7 bases identical to TRBD1. CDR1 is MNHEY, CDR2 SVGEGT, per germline. The V gene end was trimmed by 10 bases and the J gene end by 5 bases; junction bases not matched to a gene: 8. CDR3 length: 13 residues. The CDR3 DNA sequence: TGTGCCATCAGGGGGGGGGCCCATCAGCCCCAGCATTTT. Translation gives CAIRGGAHQPQHF.

This clonotype was seen a handful of times. No conserved phenylalanine or tryptophan ends this CDR3, so it is likely a read error. This rearrangement joins TRBV12-3 or TRBV12-4 to TRBJ2-1, with no clear D. The CDR3 spans 11 residues. V was shortened by 2 bases and J by 11 bases, with 7 bases between the two germline ends. CDR3: CASSLSSQQFS. CDR3 DNA sequence: TGTGCCAGCAGTTTAAGTAGCCAGCAGTTCTCC.

The chain uses TRBV6-1 and TRBJ2-3; D ambiguous. Germline V gives CDR1 MNHNS, CDR2 SASEGT. The CDR3 runs 15 residues. The germline V and J ends were trimmed by 6 bases and 1 base, with 14 bases remaining between them. The CDR3 nucleotides are TGTGCCAGCAGATTAGGATTTCGGGGCACAGATACGCAGTATTTT. Its translation: CASRLGFRGTDTQYF.

This clonotype has just a few counts. The rearrangement joins TRBV7-9 to TRBJ1-1; 8 bases map to TRBD1. Germline CDR1 SEHNR, CDR2 FQNEAQ (reference sequence). After removal of 4 bases from V and 8 bases from J, the junction contained 3 bases not matched to a gene. The CDR3 sequence is 12 residues long. Here the CDR3 reads CASSSGQGEAFF. CDR3 sequence (DNA): TGTGCCAGCAGCTCTGGACAGGGAGAAGCTTTCTTT.

The rearrangement joins TRBV27 to TRBJ1-4; TRBD1 agrees at 7 bases. With 5 bases clipped from V and 7 bases from J, the junction kept 19 bases outside the gene matches. This CDR3 has 18 residues. Germline V gene sequence: CDR1 MNHEY, CDR2 SMNVEV (reference sequence). CDR3 sequence reads: CASSPLETGIGGLEKLFF. CDR3 nucleotide sequence: TGTGCCAGCAGTCCACTCGAGACAGGGATAGGCGGCCTTGAAAAACTGTTTTTT. The whole variable domain, filled in from reference TRBV27 and TRBJ1-4, reads EAQVTQNPRYLITVTGKKLTVTCSQNMNHEYMSWYRQDPGLGLRQIYYSMNVEVTDKGDVPEGYKVSRKEKRNFPLILESPSPNQTSLYFCASSPLETGIGGLEKLFFGSGTQLSVL.

Ten or more counts support this clonotype. J is TRBJ2-1 and V is TRBV29-1, with a possible D match to TRBD1 (5 bases). The CDR3 runs to 11 residues. V lost 4 bases to trimming and J lost 7 bases, with 8 bases between them. Germline V gene data show CDR1 as SQVTM and CDR2 as ANQGSEA. In DNA, the CDR3 is TGCAGCGTTGTAGCAGGGAATGAGCAGTTCTTC. Amino acid sequence: CSVVAGNEQFF.

The chain carries TRBV6-2 or TRBV6-3 and TRBJ2-2; D is unresolved. Per germline, CDR1 MNHEY and CDR2 SVGEGT. The V and J ends lost 8 bases and 2 bases respectively, with 12 bases between them. The CDR3 contains 14 residues. CDR3 nucleotides: TGTGCCAGCGTAGGCGCGTATAACACCGGGGAGCTGTTTTTT. This codes for CASVGAYNTGELFF.

Concerning this clonotype: Just one base apart from a much larger clone, this may be a read error. The conserved phenylalanine or tryptophan is not found at the CDR3 terminus, so this likely reflects a read error. The gene calls are TRBV11-2 and TRBJ2-5, with D perhaps TRBD2 (6 bases). The V gene's germline CDR1 is SGHAT and CDR2 FQNNGV. This CDR3 has 17 amino acids. Trimming removed 2 bases at V and 2 bases at J, with 18 bases between. The DNA for the CDR3 is TGTGCCAGCAGCTTATTCCCGTACGGGAGTAGGCAAGAGACCCAGTACCTC. Protein product: CASSLFPYGSRQETQYL.

The chain uses TRBV19 and TRBJ2-2; D is perhaps TRBD1 (6 bases). The V and J ends lost 5 bases and 0 bases respectively, with 7 bases between them. Germline V gene data show CDR1 as LNHDA and CDR2 as SQIVND (reference sequence). The CDR3 covers 14 residues. Written as DNA, the CDR3 is TGTGCCAGTAGTTGGGGGCCGAACACCGGGGAGCTGTTTTTT. Translation: CASSWGPNTGELFF.

This clonotype was found many times. The V and J genes are TRBV7-6 and TRBJ2-5; no firm D call. Trimming took off 4 bases at V and 2 bases at J, with 14 bases between the two ends. Germline V gives CDR1 SGHVS, CDR2 FNYEAQ. The CDR3 consists of 15 residues. For the CDR3, the DNA is TGTGCCAGCAGCTCCCTTACCATGGGGCAAGAGACCCAGTACTTC. Encoded protein: CASSSLTMGQETQYF.

The sample holds many counts of this clonotype. The V gene is TRBV5-1, the J gene TRBJ1-2; TRBD1 might be the D (6 bases). V lost 3 bases and J lost 13, with 22 bases in between. Germline-derived CDR1 and CDR2 are SGHRS and YFSETQ. The CDR3 extends over 14 amino acids. The CDR3 region has the DNA TGCGCCAGCAGCTCCCCTGGGGGCGAACAGAATAGCACCTTC. As protein: CASSSPGGEQNSTF.

This chain links TRBV9 with TRBJ2-3, with a weak D call TRBD2 (5 bases). The CDR3 length is 16 residues. CDR1 and CDR2 from the germline V gene are SGDLS and YYNGEE. V was cut by 0 bases and J by 2 bases, with 13 bases left in between. The CDR3: CASSVANLADTDTQYF. The CDR3, as DNA: TGTGCCAGCAGCGTAGCTAACCTAGCTGACACAGATACGCAGTATTTT.

On this clonotype itself: No conserved phenylalanine or tryptophan ends this CDR3, so it is likely a read error. This chain uses TRBV27 with TRBJ1-1; TRBD1 might be the D (6 bases). From germline, CDR1 is MNHEY and CDR2 SMNVEV (reference sequence). Trimming removed 5 bases at V and 4 bases at J, with 14 bases between. The CDR3 has 14 amino acids. CDR3 in amino acids: CASSMAGAGTEAFY. The CDR3 DNA is TGTGCCAGCAGTATGGCAGGGGCAGGCACTGAAGCTTTCTAT.

V gene TRBV15 combines with J gene TRBJ2-7; TRBD2 agrees at 11 bases. The CDR3 has 15 residues. Trimming cost V 3 bases and J 2 bases; bases outside gene matches: 3. Germline lookup yields CDR1 LNHNV and CDR2 YYDKDF (reference sequence). DNA of the CDR3: TGTGCCACCAGCAGGACTAGCGGGGCCCCCTACGAGCAGTACTTC. Encoded protein: CATSRTSGAPYEQYF.

This clonotype was recorded a few times. This chain links TRBV2 with TRBJ1-4; TRBD1 aligns across 8 bases. Trimming removed 5 bases from V and 10 bases from J; junction bases left unmatched: 21. Germline-derived CDR1 and CDR2 are SNHLY and FYNNEI. This CDR3 comprises 18 residues. The CDR3 region is CASSFTPGQEISVGKLFF. For the CDR3, the DNA is TGTGCCAGCAGTTTCACCCCGGGACAGGAGATATCCGTGGGAAAACTGTTTTTT.

The rearrangement joins TRBV27 to TRBJ2-7, with TRBD1 as a possible D gene (5 bases). Looked up from germline, CDR1 is MNHEY and CDR2 is SMNVEV (reference sequence). CDR3 length: 14 amino acids. Trimming pared 3 bases from V and 4 bases from J, leaving 13 bases between. CDR3 coding DNA: TGTGCCAGCAGTTTTAGCCACCCAGGGTACGAGCAGTACTTC. The encoded protein is CASSFSHPGYEQYF.

The rearrangement uses TRBV20-1 and TRBJ2-3; 7 bases agree with TRBD2. Unmatched junction bases numbered 12, after V lost 5 bases and J lost 4 bases. Germline values: CDR1 DFQATT, CDR2 SNEGSKA (reference sequence). CDR3 length: 15 amino acids. The CDR3 nucleotides are TGCAGTGCTGCCCCTGCGGGAGCGCGCGCAGATACGCAGTATTTT. Its protein product is CSAAPAGARADTQYF.

With regard to this clonotype: A read error may explain this, as a much larger clone is one base away. The genes are TRBV28 and TRBJ2-7; no definite D call. The CDR3 spans 14 residues. Trimming stripped 5 bases from V and 5 bases from J, with 16 bases between. Germline values: CDR1 MDHEN, CDR2 SYDVKM. The CDR3, as DNA: TGTGCCAGCAGTCCCCACCCCGCCTCTAACGAGCAGTACTTC. This gives the protein CASSPHPASNEQYF.

This clonotype turned up a few times. This CDR3 is CASSPAGGFGELFF. The CDR3, as DNA: TGTGCCAGCAGTCCCGCCGGAGGCTTCGGGGAGCTGTTTTTT. V and J are TRBV27 and TRBJ2-2; D perhaps matches TRBD2 (5 bases). The CDR3 covers 14 residues. V lost 5 bases, J lost 7 bases, and 14 bases lay in between. Germline V CDR1 and CDR2: MNHEY, SMNVEV (reference sequence).

This clonotype was found many times. The chain links TRBV7-2 to TRBJ2-5, with D possibly TRBD1 on 8 matching bases. Trimming stripped 3 bases from V and 5 bases from J, with 13 bases between. The CDR3 length is 14 residues. Per the germline V gene, CDR1 is SGHTA and CDR2 is FQGNSA. The CDR3 reads CASSFTGGDETQYF. In DNA form, the CDR3 reads TGTGCCAGCAGCTTTACAGGGGGGGATGAGACCCAGTACTTC.

Of note for this clonotype: An end of the junction does not agree with germline; a read error may underlie this. The gene calls are TRBV7-6 and TRBJ2-7, with TRBD1 matching over 8 bases. CDR3 length: 15 residues. CDR1 is SGHVS, CDR2 FNYEAQ, per germline. CDR3 sequence (DNA): TGTGCCAGCAGTTTGCCAGGGGGCGACGGGGACGAGCTGTACTTC. Translated, it gives CASSLPGGDGDELYF.

This clonotype has a handful of counts. The rearrangement links TRBV27 to TRBJ2-7; D ambiguous. Germline V gives CDR1 MNHEY, CDR2 SMNVEV (reference sequence). With 6 bases removed from V and 6 bases from J, the gap between germline ends came to 21 bases. CDR3 length equals 15 residues. Here the CDR3 reads CASRVQLTLAGEQYF. Written as DNA, the CDR3 is TGTGCCAGCAGGGTCCAGCTTACTCTTGCTGGCGAGCAGTACTTC.

Of note for this clonotype: A read error is possible here, since a much larger clone lies one base away. The chain has TRBV6-6 and TRBJ1-1; no reliable D call. CDR1 is MNHNY and CDR2 is SVGAGI in the germline V gene (reference sequence). This CDR3 spans 13 amino acids. CDR3 coding DNA: TGTGCCAGCACTTTCTCGGGGAACACTGCAGCTTTCTTT. It yields the protein CASTFSGNTAAFF.

Points on this clonotype: A read error may explain this, as a much larger clone is one base away. The rearrangement links TRBV28 to TRBJ2-7, with a tentative D call TRBD2 (6 bases). V lost 6 bases, J lost 9 bases, and 21 bases lay in between. Germline V gene sequence: CDR1 MDHEN, CDR2 SYDVKM. This CDR3 has 14 amino acids. CDR3 residues: CASSSLGGGLVQYF. CDR3 in DNA: TGTGCCAGCAGCTCCTTAGGCGGAGGGCTCGTGCAGTACTTC.

Remarks on this clonotype: This could be a read error, since a much larger clone is one nucleotide away. The missing conserved phenylalanine or tryptophan at the end of this CDR3 makes a read error likely. The chain employs TRBV7-6 and TRBJ1-5; TRBD1 matches at 9 bases. Germline CDR1 reads SGHVS; CDR2 reads FNYEAQ. Unmatched junction bases numbered 6, after V lost 5 bases and J lost 7 bases. CDR3 length: 14 residues. CDR3 sequence (DNA): TGTGCCAGCAGCGTCACAGGGGGCGGGCAGCCCCAGCATTAT. Translating gives CASSVTGGGQPQHY.

This clonotype appeared a few times. The rearrangement joins TRBV7-6 to TRBJ2-3; D remains unclear. The CDR3 extends over 15 amino acids. V lost 0 bases and J lost 2, with 9 bases in between. Germline CDR1 and CDR2: SGHVS and FNYEAQ. CDR3 protein: CASSLAAATTDTQYF. The DNA for the CDR3 is TGTGCCAGCAGCTTAGCGGCAGCGACCACAGATACGCAGTATTTT. The variable domain in full, completed from reference TRBV7-6 and TRBJ2-3, reads GAGVSQSPRYKVTKRGQDVALRCDPISGHVSLYWYRQALGQGPEFLTYFNYEAQQDKSGLPNDRFSAERPEGSISTLTIQRTEQRDSAMYRCASSLAAATTDTQYFGPGTRLTVL.

The genes are TRBV27 and TRBJ2-1, with 11 bases matching TRBD2. CDR3 length: 14 amino acids. From germline, CDR1 is MNHEY and CDR2 SMNVEV (reference sequence). With 4 bases clipped from V and 9 bases from J, the junction kept 5 bases outside the gene matches. CDR3 sequence (DNA): TGTGCCAGCAGTTACTCCGGGACTAGCGGTGAGCAGTTCTTC. It encodes CASSYSGTSGEQFF.